The present TCR beta chain was sequenced within a study of T cell responses to AZD1222 COVID-19 vaccine. Whole-study results and caveats: In a largely white British group with more females than males, clonal diversity was possibly underestimated. Repertoires were sampled only after the peak T cell response. Only a handful of people who got AZD1222 tested seropositive at baseline.

The protocol was immunoSEQ multiplex PCR, while the TCRdb copy is restricted to in-frame clones and leaves out a portion. The sample contains 150,000 or so clones, 94% of which appear only once. In the case of this clone: Its specificity is unknown.

Germline V lookup: CDR1 SGHTA, CDR2 FQGNSA. This CDR3 region has 14 residues. The V and J ends lost 7 bases and 1 base respectively, with 11 bases between them. Combined were second doses at about 4 or about 12 weeks. This sequence was found in an adult who received the AZD1222 COVID-19 vaccine. The source material was peripheral blood, sampled 28 days after the second AZD1222 dose. This chain joins TRBV7-2 and TRBJ1-3, with a weak D call TRBD1 (6 bases). CDR3 sequence (DNA): TGTGCCAGCATCGACAGGTCTTCTGGAAACACCATATATTTT. Translated: CASIDRSSGNTIYF.